This passage covers 13 T cell receptor beta chains from one sample sequenced in a study of somatic mutations in cytotoxic T cells in rheumatoid arthritis. Generated by immunoSEQ multiplex PCR, the TCRdb table keeps only in-frame clones and is missing some. The sample carries more than 11,000 clones, roughly 82% recorded once. The sample comprised CD8+ T cells sorted from blood. Receptors originate from an adult with rheumatoid arthritis.

The genes are TRBV6-5 and TRBJ1-1; no clear D. There are 13 residues in the CDR3. Germline CDR1 and CDR2: MNHEY and SVGAGI. Between the trimmed V and J ends, which lost 4 bases and 7 bases, there was a span of 13 bases. The CDR3 DNA reads as TGTGCCAGCAGTTCAGGACCTTACGGTGAAGCTTTCTTT. Amino acids: CASSSGPYGEAFF.

Written as DNA, the CDR3 is TGTGCCAGCAGTTCACCGACAGGGGGAATCTACGAGCAGTACTTC. Its protein is CASSSPTGGIYEQYF. The gene calls are TRBV2 and TRBJ2-7; TRBD1 agrees at 9 bases. The V gene's germline CDR1 is SNHLY and CDR2 FYNNEI. This CDR3 has 15 amino acids. J gave up 3 bases and V 5 bases, and 8 bases lay outside the gene matches. The full variable domain, its missing parts supplied by reference TRBV2 and TRBJ2-7, is EPEVTQTPSHQVTQMGQEVILRCVPISNHLYFYWYRQILGQKVEFLVSFYNNEISEKSEIFDDQFSVERPDGSNFTLKIRSTKLEDSAMYFCASSSPTGGIYEQYFGPGTRLTVT.

The chain joins TRBV7-9 to TRBJ2-5; 9 bases are a match to TRBD2. Trimming removed 3 bases from V and 4 bases from J; junction bases left unmatched: 6. The CDR3 has 15 amino acids. Per the germline V gene, CDR1 is SEHNR and CDR2 is FQNEAQ (reference sequence). This CDR3 is CASSFEAGGRETQYF. The CDR3 nucleotides read TGTGCCAGCAGCTTCGAGGCGGGGGGGAGAGAGACCCAGTACTTC.

The V and J genes are TRBV27 and TRBJ2-7; TRBD2 matches at 7 bases. The germline V gene encodes CDR1 MNHEY and CDR2 SMNVEV (reference sequence). V shed 3 bases, J shed 1 base, and the junction held 0 bases outside the gene matches. The CDR3 has 13 amino acids. CDR3 DNA: TGTGCCAGCAGTTTGCGGGGGTCCTACGAGCAGTACTTC. Encoded protein: CASSLRGSYEQYF.

The chain combines TRBV27 with TRBJ1-2; D might be TRBD1 (6 bases). V gave up 6 bases and J gave up 4 bases, with 15 bases separating them. The CDR3 runs 14 residues. Germline V CDR1 and CDR2: MNHEY, SMNVEV (reference sequence). The CDR3 protein is CASRDGGPGYGYTF. The CDR3 bases are TGTGCCAGCAGGGATGGGGGGCCCGGCTATGGCTACACCTTC.

V gene TRBV4-3 combines with J gene TRBJ2-5; TRBD2 matches 13 bases. The CDR3 contains 15 residues. Looked up from germline, CDR1 is LGHNA and CDR2 is YSLEER. The V gene end was trimmed by 4 bases and the J gene end by 5 bases; junction bases not matched to a gene: 4. CDR3 residues: CASSLGTSGIETQYF. CDR3 coding DNA: TGCGCCAGCAGCCTAGGGACTAGCGGGATTGAGACCCAGTACTTC.

V gene TRBV28 combines with J gene TRBJ1-6; no definite D call. Per the germline V gene, CDR1 is MDHEN and CDR2 is SYDVKM. V was shortened by 6 bases and J by 10 bases, with 19 bases between the two germline ends. The CDR3 is 15 residues long. Here the CDR3 reads CASSRSPGLPSPLHF. The DNA of the CDR3 is TGTGCCAGCAGCCGCTCGCCAGGTCTTCCATCACCCCTCCACTTT. The whole variable domain, filled in from reference TRBV28 and TRBJ1-6, reads DVKVTQSSRYLVKRTGEKVFLECVQDMDHENMFWYRQDPGLGLRLIYFSYDVKMKEKGDIPEGYSVSREKKERFSLILESASTNQTSMYLCASSRSPGLPSPLHFGNGTRLTVT.

V is TRBV11-2 and J is TRBJ1-5; D is possibly TRBD1 (5 bases). V was cut by 6 bases and J by 7 bases, with 13 bases left in between. Germline CDR1 and CDR2: SGHAT and FQNNGV. This CDR3 has 13 residues. The CDR3 DNA reads as TGTGCCAGCAGAGCCGGGGGGAGCCAGCCCCAGCATTTT. Translating gives CASRAGGSQPQHF.

V usage is TRBV11-2 and J usage is TRBJ2-1, with unresolved D. The CDR3 contains 11 residues. V was clipped by 5 bases and J by 10 bases, with 9 bases between them. The germline CDR1 and CDR2 sequences are SGHAT and FQNNGV. This chain's CDR3 is CASSQLYEQFF. The CDR3 DNA sequence: TGTGCCAGCAGCCAGCTATACGAGCAGTTCTTC.

This sequence joins TRBV9 and TRBJ2-3, with 14 bases that match TRBD2. Germline V CDR1 and CDR2: SGDLS, YYNGEE. V trimming: 3 bases; J trimming: 8 bases; junction bases outside the gene matches: 11. The CDR3 contains 17 residues. This CDR3 is CASSATTSGRAKATQYF. Written as DNA, the CDR3 is TGTGCCAGCAGCGCAACGACTAGCGGGAGGGCCAAAGCTACGCAGTATTTT.

This clone came up once. The chain recombines TRBV7-2 with TRBJ2-2; D is unresolved. CDR3 length: 11 residues. V was cut by 0 bases and J by 12 bases, with 5 bases left in between. The germline V gene has CDR1 SGHTA and CDR2 FQGNSA. CDR3 amino acids: CASSLAVKLFF. In DNA form, the CDR3 reads TGTGCCAGCAGCTTAGCGGTGAAGCTGTTTTTT.

The rearrangement joins TRBV6-6 to TRBJ2-6, with D perhaps TRBD1 (5 bases). V was shortened by 7 bases and J by 0 bases, with 13 bases between the two germline ends. This CDR3 has 16 amino acids. Germline assignment: CDR1 MNHNY and CDR2 SVGAGI (reference sequence). The CDR3 DNA is TGTGCCAGCACCAGGGAATCCTTCTCTGGGGCCAACGTCCTGACTTTC. Translated, it gives CASTRESFSGANVLTF.

The chain carries TRBV5-5 and TRBJ2-3, with a weak D call TRBD2 (7 bases). The germline V and J ends were trimmed by 3 bases and 5 bases, with 10 bases remaining between them. Germline V CDR1 and CDR2: SGHKS, YYEKEE (reference sequence). This CDR3 comprises 13 residues. CDR3 DNA: TGTGCCAGCAGCTACAGGGAGGGAGATACGCAGTATTTT. Translated, it gives CASSYREGDTQYF.